This is a list of T cell receptor beta chains from one sample in a study of control samples from healthy donors and cancer patients. Libraries were prepared by immunoSEQ multiplex PCR; TCRdb keeps only in-frame clonotypes and omits some of them. This table has 70,000 to 75,000 clones, about 90% appearing once. Material: PBMCs. These receptors were taken from a man aged 55-75 years with lung cancer. Both conserved end residues are part of each CDR3. D genes are given only for firm matches. Clone size appears in some rows only: once, few, many, or a class for an expanded clone.

j_call v_call d_call cdr3_length clone_size cdr3_aa cdr3_nt
TRBJ2-2 TRBV7-9 TRBD2 16 once CASSSPTGGRAGELFF TGTGCCAGCAGCTCACCGACTGGAGGGAGGGCCGGGGAGCTGTTTTTT
TRBJ1-1 TRBV9 NA 14 NA CASSAGQRNTEAFF TGTGCCAGCAGCGCAGGACAGCGGAACACTGAAGCTTTCTTT
TRBJ1-6 TRBV30 NA 14 NA CAWNSGIHNSPLHF TGTGCCTGGAATTCGGGGATCCATAATTCACCCCTCCACTTT
TRBJ2-1 TRBV7-3 TRBD2 16 NA CASSLFSGGNYNEQFF TGTGCCAGCAGCTTATTTAGCGGGGGGAACTACAATGAGCAGTTCTTC
TRBJ2-1 TRBV7-8 NA 16 NA CASSSSYRKKDNEQFF TGTGCCAGCAGCTCTTCGTACAGGAAAAAGGACAATGAGCAGTTCTTC
TRBJ1-2 TRBV29-1 TRBD1 13 NA CSATDRADYGYTF TGCAGCGCGACAGACAGGGCTGACTATGGCTACACCTTC
TRBJ1-2 TRBV5-4 NA 13 NA CASTSTALYGYTF TGTGCCAGCACCTCCACAGCTCTTTATGGCTACACCTTC
TRBJ1-1 TRBV5-6 NA 15 NA CASSRWDLMNTEAFF TGTGCCAGCAGCCGATGGGACCTCATGAACACTGAAGCTTTCTTT
TRBJ2-5 TRBV2 NA 15 NA CASIRQRARQETQYF TGTGCCAGCATCAGACAGAGGGCTCGACAAGAGACCCAGTACTTC
TRBJ1-2 TRBV7-2 NA 13 NA CASSLGAQYGYTF TGTGCCAGCAGCTTAGGGGCTCAATATGGCTACACCTTC
TRBJ2-5 TRBV9 NA 16 NA CASSVVGGGDQETQYF TGTGCCAGCAGCGTAGTAGGTGGAGGTGACCAAGAGACCCAGTACTTC
TRBJ2-3 TRBV7-9 TRBD2 15 NA CASSETLAGANTQYF TGTGCCAGCAGCGAGACACTAGCGGGGGCGAATACGCAGTATTTT
TRBJ2-3 TRBV5-1 TRBD1 16 NA CASSIGQGARADTQYF TGCGCCAGCAGCATCGGACAGGGGGCGCGTGCAGATACGCAGTATTTT
TRBJ2-1 TRBV10-1 NA 11 NA CASSEGDEQFF TGCGCCAGCAGTGAGGGCGATGAGCAGTTCTTC
TRBJ2-2 TRBV12-5 NA 16 NA CASGWIQLANTGELFF TGTGCTAGTGGTTGGATACAGTTGGCGAACACCGGGGAGCTGTTTTTT
TRBJ1-2 TRBV7-2 NA 15 once CASSLQRLTNYGYTF TGTGCCAGCAGCTTACAAAGACTTACTAACTATGGCTACACCTTC
TRBJ1-2 TRBV6-5 TRBD1 15 NA CASSYSGQGVYGYTF TGTGCCAGCAGTTACTCAGGACAGGGAGTTTATGGCTACACCTTC
TRBJ2-4 TRBV11-3 TRBD1 15 NA CASSLVQGAKNIQYF TGTGCCAGCAGCTTAGTACAGGGGGCCAAAAACATTCAGTACTTC
TRBJ2-1 TRBV27 NA 13 NA CASSPTGTNEQFF TGTGCCAGCAGTCCGACAGGAACCAATGAGCAGTTCTTC
TRBJ2-2 TRBV10-3 TRBD1 14 NA CATLGQGNTGELFF TGTGCCACCCTTGGACAGGGGAACACCGGGGAGCTGTTTTTT
TRBJ2-2 TRBV7-9 NA 14 NA CASSLVYGFGELFF TGTGCCAGCAGCTTAGTATACGGGTTCGGAGAGCTGTTTTTT
TRBJ2-5 TRBV18 NA 11 NA CASLAGETQYF TGTGCCAGCTTGGCAGGGGAGACCCAGTACTTC
TRBJ1-1 TRBV29-1 NA 11 NA CSVRQNTEAFF TGCAGCGTTAGACAGAACACTGAAGCTTTCTTT
TRBJ2-2 TRBV30 TRBD1 16 NA CAWSVRGTGDTGELFF TGTGCCTGGAGTGTTAGAGGGACAGGGGACACCGGGGAGCTGTTTTTT
TRBJ1-2 TRBV18 TRBD1 17 few CASSEATGGPFGDGYTF TGTGCCAGCTCAGAAGCGACAGGGGGGCCTTTTGGAGATGGCTACACCTTC
TRBJ1-3 TRBV18 TRBD1 15 NA CASSPGQGSGNTIYF TGTGCCAGCTCACCGGGACAGGGCTCTGGAAACACCATATATTTT
TRBJ2-1 TRBV30 TRBD2 15 NA CAWSTGLAGGNEQFF TGTGCCTGGAGCACGGGACTAGCGGGGGGGAATGAGCAGTTCTTC